The 18 T cell receptor beta chains reported below all come from one sample, sequenced in a study of shared clonotypes between healthy human individuals. The protocol was immunoSEQ multiplex PCR, while the TCRdb copy is restricted to in-frame clones and leaves out a portion. This sample has some 2,000,000 clones, with approximately 95% found just once. The sequencing sample was made of naive CD4+ T cells sorted from blood. Indicated subset: CD45RA+ positively selected. These TCRs come from a man aged 18 to 29 in good health.

V usage is TRBV6-1 and J usage is TRBJ2-2; D uncertain. Germline V lookup: CDR1 MNHNS, CDR2 SASEGT. This CDR3 has 14 amino acids. V was cut by 3 bases and J by 2 bases, with 7 bases left in between. The CDR3 DNA reads TGTGCCAGCAGTGATCGGTCAAACACCGGGGAGCTGTTTTTT. Translating gives CASSDRSNTGELFF.

Here the CDR3 reads CASSPRQGPFNTEAFF. In DNA, the CDR3 is TGTGCCAGCAGTCCCCGACAGGGTCCCTTCAACACTGAAGCTTTCTTT. The rearrangement uses TRBV27 and TRBJ1-1; 7 bases fit TRBD1. This CDR3 region has 16 residues. V lost 5 bases, J lost 2 bases, and 11 bases stayed unmatched. Germline V lookup: CDR1 MNHEY, CDR2 SMNVEV (reference sequence).

The chain recombines TRBV5-1 with TRBJ2-1; a weak D match, TRBD2 (6 bases). The ends were cut back, 5 bases at V and 8 bases at J, with 8 bases in the middle. The germline V gene encodes CDR1 SGHRS and CDR2 YFSETQ. This CDR3 contains 11 residues. CDR3 nucleotides: TGCGCCAGCAGGGAGGGTTATGAGCAGTTCTTC. Translating gives CASREGYEQFF.

The chain employs TRBV12-2 and TRBJ2-7; TRBD2, the table's D call, lacks a check against the DNA. TRBV12-2 is marked as a pseudogene. CDR3 length equals 15 residues. This CDR3 is CASRLAGESGDEQYF. CDR3 nucleotide sequence: TGTGCAAGTCGCTTAGCCGGGGAATCTGGAGACGAGCAGTACTTC.

This rearrangement joins TRBV6-6 to TRBJ2-7, with D perhaps being TRBD1 or TRBD2 (6 bases each). Germline CDR1 reads MNHNY; CDR2 reads SVGAGI (reference sequence). Trimming stripped 0 bases from V and 2 bases from J, with 14 bases between. The CDR3 has 16 amino acids. CDR3 loop: CASSYSIGGKTYEQYF. DNA for the CDR3: TGTGCCAGCAGTTACTCGATCGGGGGCAAAACCTACGAGCAGTACTTC.

This clone was picked up one time. V usage is TRBV19 and J usage is TRBJ1-6; D ambiguous. Germline V gives CDR1 LNHDA, CDR2 SQIVND (reference sequence). The CDR3 runs to 15 residues. V was clipped by 7 bases and J by 10 bases, with 20 bases between them. CDR3 loop: CASTQGTTVASPLHF. CDR3 nucleotide sequence: TGTGCCAGTACCCAAGGCACAACCGTCGCCTCACCCCTCCACTTT.

The rearrangement joins TRBV11-2 to TRBJ2-2, with a tentative D call TRBD2 (6 bases). V was cut by 3 bases and J by 6 bases, with 14 bases left in between. This CDR3 has 15 amino acids. CDR1 and CDR2 (germline): SGHAT, FQNNGV. DNA for the CDR3: TGTGCCAGCAGCTTTACGGCGGGATGGGCCGGGGAGCTGTTTTTT. Translated: CASSFTAGWAGELFF.

The chain joins TRBV11-3 to TRBJ2-5; D might be TRBD2 (6 bases). Germline CDR1 and CDR2: SGHNT and YENEEA. The V end was cut by 5 bases, the J end by 1 base, with 11 bases between. The CDR3 consists of 14 residues. DNA of the CDR3: TGTGCCAGCAGCCCGGGACTCGCCCAAGAGACCCAGTACTTC. This encodes CASSPGLAQETQYF. The entire variable domain, with the rest obtained from reference TRBV11-3 and TRBJ2-5, is as follows: EAGVVQSPRYKIIEKKQPVAFWCNPISGHNTLYWYLQNLGQGPELLIRYENEEAVDDSQLPKDRFSAERLKGVDSTLKIQPAELGDSAVYLCASSPGLAQETQYFGPGTRLLVL.

The chain employs TRBV7-9 and TRBJ2-2, with D unresolved. CDR1 is SEHNR, CDR2 FQNEAQ, per germline (reference sequence). The CDR3 covers 17 residues. The V end lost 5 bases, the J end lost 2 bases, and 18 bases lay between the germline ends. CDR3 amino acids: CASSPTSSSLNTGELFF. The DNA of the CDR3 is TGTGCCAGCAGCCCTACCTCCAGTTCACTAAACACCGGGGAGCTGTTTTTT.

The chain combines TRBV10-3 with TRBJ1-2, with D perhaps matching TRBD1 (5 bases). Trimming took off 6 bases at V and 4 bases at J, with 12 bases between the two ends. This CDR3 contains 13 residues. The germline gives CDR1 ENHRY, CDR2 SYGVKD. The CDR3 nucleotides are TGTGCCATCAGCGGGGACCCTTTCTATGGCTACACCTTC. As protein: CAISGDPFYGYTF.

This clone occurred once. The chain recombines TRBV19 with TRBJ1-1; the D is unclear. Trimming removed 4 bases from V and 0 bases from J, with 12 bases in between. The germline V gene has CDR1 LNHDA and CDR2 SQIVND (reference sequence). The CDR3 has 15 residues. In DNA, the CDR3 is TGTGCCAGTAGTAGGGCAGGCATCGTGAACACTGAAGCTTTCTTT. As protein: CASSRAGIVNTEAFF.

V gene TRBV7-3 combines with J gene TRBJ2-5, with 13 bases that match TRBD2. Trimming removed 5 bases from V and 6 bases from J; junction bases left unmatched: 6. CDR3 size: 15 residues. Germline assignment: CDR1 SGHTA and CDR2 FQGTGA. CDR3 in DNA: TGTGCCAGCAGCAGGACTAGCGGGGGCGTGAAGACCCAGTACTTC. It translates to CASSRTSGGVKTQYF.

The chain joins TRBV7-8 to TRBJ2-4; no clear D gene. Trimming stripped 1 base from V and 6 bases from J, with 13 bases between. Germline V gives CDR1 SGHVS, CDR2 FQNEAQ. The CDR3 length is 15 residues. The CDR3 nucleotides read TGTGCCAGCAGCTTAGACGGGTCTTCAGGAAACATTCAGTACTTC. It is translated as CASSLDGSSGNIQYF.

This clone was counted between two and nine times. The CDR3 nucleotides read TGTGCCAGCAGTAGGGAGGGAGTCTCTGGAAACACCATATATTTT. It encodes CASSREGVSGNTIYF. J is TRBJ1-3 and V is TRBV6-5; D unclear. CDR1 is MNHEY, CDR2 SVGAGI, per germline. The CDR3 totals 15 residues. Trimming left V 5 bases short and J 0 bases short, with 11 bases between.

This clone appeared a single time. The V call is TRBV5-1, the J call TRBJ1-2; perhaps TRBD1 as D (6 bases). Trimming took off 1 base at V and 7 bases at J, with 11 bases between the two ends. This CDR3 has 13 amino acids. Germline-derived CDR1 and CDR2 are SGHRS and YFSETQ. The CDR3 nucleotides are TGCGCCAGCAGCTTGAATGGGGGCAGTGGCTACACCTTC. As protein: CASSLNGGSGYTF. Complete variable domain (other parts from reference TRBV5-1 and TRBJ1-2): KAGVTQTPRYLIKTRGQQVTLSCSPISGHRSVSWYQQTPGQGLQFLFEYFSETQRNKGNFPGRFSGRQFSNSRSEMNVSTLELGDSALYLCASSLNGGSGYTFGSGTRLTVV.

This chain connects TRBV6-5 to TRBJ2-2, with D unclear. The ends were cut back, 8 bases at V and 4 bases at J, with 11 bases in the middle. Germline V CDR1 and CDR2: MNHEY, SVGAGI. This CDR3 is 13 amino acids long. CDR3 sequence (DNA): TGTGCCAGCTCTTGGCCGGGCACCGGGGAGCTGTTTTTT. As protein: CASSWPGTGELFF.

The V and J genes are TRBV30 and TRBJ1-5, with D perhaps TRBD1 (6 bases). The germline gives CDR1 GTSNPN, CDR2 SVGIG (reference sequence). This CDR3 has 13 residues. Deletions cut 4 bases from V and 4 bases from J, with 11 bases between. Here the CDR3 reads CAWTTQGNQPQHF. In DNA form, the CDR3 reads TGTGCCTGGACCACACAGGGTAATCAGCCCCAGCATTTT.

Note on this clone: Other DNA sequences in this sample translate to the same CDR3. The V gene is TRBV6-5, the J gene TRBJ1-3, with D uncertain. V was shortened by 4 bases and J by 0 bases, with 7 bases between the two germline ends. This CDR3 is built from 14 residues. Germline V lookup: CDR1 MNHEY, CDR2 SVGAGI. The CDR3 loop is CASSSPASGNTIYF. CDR3 in DNA: TGTGCCAGCAGTTCGCCAGCCTCTGGAAACACCATATATTTT.